This T cell receptor (beta chain) was captured by sequencing in a study of radiation and T cells in renal cell carcinoma. Study findings and constraints: Irradiated tumors had higher TCR clonality than control tumors. Dominant CDR3 motifs were more common in irradiated tumors than controls. Only small tumor regions of around 1 g were sampled.

The treatment here: treatment-naive control, cytoreductive nephrectomy. Controls included 4 female and fewer than twelve male donors, resected 2011 to 2014. The data were produced by immunoSEQ multiplex PCR, yet TCRdb's version contains in-frame clones alone and is incomplete. The top ten clones hold roughly 10% of a sample with approximately 16,000 clones, 45% to 65% of them seen once. As to this clone: Its antigen is as yet unknown.

Germline V lookup: CDR1 ENHRY, CDR2 SYGVKD. The V gene end was trimmed by 6 bases and the J gene end by 2 bases; junction bases not matched to a gene: 3. The CDR3 totals 13 residues. This clonotype was sampled from a man aged 40-50 years with renal cell carcinoma. This material consisted of tumor tissue, taken from a patient whose treatment was nephrectomy without radiotherapy. The chain is built from TRBV10-3 and TRBJ1-2; 7 bases map to TRBD1. The CDR3 is CAISPGGNYGYTF. The CDR3 nucleotides read TGTGCCATCAGCCCAGGGGGGAACTATGGCTACACCTTC.